This section outlines one TCR beta chain sequence together with its context. Its cognate antigen has yet to be identified. No per-base quality is available; no much larger clone lies one base away. The donors were healthy, HIV-negative adults with no recently reported acute infections or vaccinations. Only Caucasian adults living in Nashville, Tennessee, USA were represented among the donors. CD4+ T cells were enriched by magnetic negative selection, after which naive cells were positively selected on CD45RA and the negative fraction was taken as the memory subset. After blood collection by leukapheresis, PBMCs were isolated using Ficoll-Histopaque density gradient centrifugation and then cryopreserved in the vapor phase of liquid nitrogen. Analytical flow cytometry was used to check the purity and quantity of every magnetically sorted T cell population. Each sorted fraction had its genomic DNA isolated and then quantified by UV absorbance on a Nanodrop 2000c.

TCR CDR3 regions were amplified from genomic DNA by multiplex PCR using the deep immunoSEQ assay. Genomic DNA extracted from each cell subset was distributed evenly over all wells of several immunoSEQ 96-well plates, and each plate served as one replicate. For sorted subsets, roughly 0.2 ug genomic DNA, equal to tens of thousands of T cell genomes, was loaded into each replicate PCR. The purified libraries were quantified using a Qubit 3.0 fluorometer, sized with a Bioanalyzer 2100, and then quantified again using the KAPA Library Quantification kit. Every immunoSEQ 96-well plate was sequenced on a separate single-read 150-cycle Illumina NextSeq 550 flow cell. Regarding the original processing steps: Because only junctional sequences without quality scores were contained in the immunoSEQ output, filtering matching that applied to full-length reads could not be performed. To assign V/J genes and CDR3, sequences were annotated against IMGT germline references using PyIR, a Python wrapper for IgBLAST v1.9. Any read was removed if the V/J assignment was weak (E-value above 1e-6), the CDR3 was missing, or the read contained stop codons, out-of-frame junctions, or ambiguous translated residues. V3J clonotypes were defined as sequences sharing the same inferred V gene, J gene, and CDR3 amino acid sequence. The percentage overlap between two repertoires was calculated by dividing the number of shared unique clonotypes by the size of the smaller repertoire. Richness of each repertoire was evaluated using RTK rarefaction, the Chao1 estimator, and Recon v2.1 estimates of unobserved clonotypes. For all TCRbeta clonotypes obtained by the gDNA method from several donors, generation probabilities were computed with OLGA. TCRdb holds this immuneACCESS table with in-frame rearrangements only. Some clones are missing; in checked studies, unresolved V genes explain under half, and the rest has no known cause. Clonal size and the V and J genes are those of that table, whereas D and trimming came from the DNA. The sample records a few million clones, approximately 95% of which are singletons. About 0.41% of the sample is held by the ten biggest clonotypes.

There are 14 amino acids in the CDR3, from cysteine to phenylalanine inclusive. The entry retains the CDR3 DNA only, 42 bases that are in frame from base 1. V is reduced by 5 bases and J by 3 bases, leaving a spacing of 13 bases between them. The germline V gene (reference sequence) supplies CDR1 MNHNY and CDR2 SVGAGI. These data come from a study of shared clonotypes between healthy human individuals (dated by TCRdb to the early 2020s). For context, the study as a whole: The cohort included three men and two women between 18 and 49 years of age. For each donor, CD4 naive and CD4 memory were each given three plates, CD8 naive was given two plates, and CD8 memory was given one plate. To estimate repertoire size and how much clonotype sharing occurs between individuals, the study deeply sequenced the blood TCR repertoires of five healthy adults. To increase sequencing depth and limit assay-specific biases, TCR repertoire library preparation and sequencing were carried out by different laboratories using diverse techniques. Each donor's leukapheresis produced roughly between roughly 0.85 and 10 billion PBMCs.

Study-level results and caveats: Based on pairwise subsampling, the degree of clonotype sharing among donors was expected to be affected by sequencing depth. The genetic and exposure-history diversity represented was limited by the small number of donors. About 5% of naive CD4, 3.5% of naive CD8, about 2.1% of memory CD4, and about 0.4% of memory CD8 clonotypes were shared across four donors. Compared with non-shared clonotypes, clonotypes shared by all four sorted-subset donors had higher generation probabilities. Estimated clonotype richness was generally larger for naive than for memory subsets. Sampling was limited to blood, and TCR repertoires in tissue likely differ from TCR repertoires in blood. Rarefaction of sorted-subset datasets indicated incomplete sequencing despite the large sequencing depth.

The clonotype comes from a man aged 18 to 29 in good health. Some clones in this sample may be carry-over from other donors' samples. The sequencing sample was made of naive CD4+ T cells from PBMCs. This sample's cell subset or site label indicates: CD45RA+ positively selected. The chain is assembled from TRBV6-6 and TRBJ1-1; TRBD1 is possibly the D segment (6 matching bases). CDR3 loop: CASSPTGVDTEAFF. The DNA is as follows: TGTGCCAGCAGTCCGACAGGCGTGGACACTGAAGCTTTCTTT.